This T cell receptor (beta chain) was found in a study of blood T cells in healthy people across ages. Study-wide background: Per every two T cells, about one barcoded beta molecule was captured by template switching.

This CDR3 has 16 amino acids. The ends lost 6 bases at V and 0 bases at J; junction bases unmatched: 10. It was with a sample-barcoded 5' primer and a J-beta primer mix that a second PCR of roughly 6 to 12 cycles was run. A template-switch adaptor with 12 random nucleotides tagged each cDNA molecule. MiXCR, applied by TCRdb to the 5' RACE reads, yields one record per CDR3 protein. Here the sample spans about 1.1 million distinct CDR3 sequences, under 40% being singletons. Sequences were obtained from blood. The sequence derives from a man aged 18-30 years in good health. The J gene is TRBJ1-1, the V gene TRBV12-3 or TRBV12-4, with 7 bases matching TRBD1. CDR3 in DNA: TGTGCCAGCAGCTCCTGGGGGACAGCCCTGAACACTGAAGCTTTCTTT. Encoded protein: CASSSWGTALNTEAFF.